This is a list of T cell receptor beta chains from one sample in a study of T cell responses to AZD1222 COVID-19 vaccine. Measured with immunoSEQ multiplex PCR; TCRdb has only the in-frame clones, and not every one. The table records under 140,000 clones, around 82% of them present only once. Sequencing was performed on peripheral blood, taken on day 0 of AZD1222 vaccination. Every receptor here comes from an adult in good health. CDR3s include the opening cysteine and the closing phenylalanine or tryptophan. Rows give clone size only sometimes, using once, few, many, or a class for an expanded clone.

CASTNPTGPTGNTIYF TRBJ1-3 once TRBV19
CASSGRTGGSYEQYF TRBJ2-7 NA TRBV2
CASSLYGAGNTIYF TRBJ1-3 few TRBV5-4
CASSFTDTQYF TRBJ2-3 NA TRBV5-4
CASSLEAGGYIGANYGYTF TRBJ1-2 few TRBV7-8
CASTRDRGLGEQFF TRBJ2-1 NA TRBV27
CASSGRGANIQYF TRBJ2-4 NA TRBV11-2
CASSGLDRIFSSGANVLTF TRBJ2-6 NA TRBV6-2/TRBV6-3
CASSARRSFISGGSTDTQYF TRBJ2-3 NA TRBV9
CASSQQGTPSPGANVLTF TRBJ2-6 NA TRBV4-1
CASSVALAGGHETQYF TRBJ2-5 NA TRBV9
CASSPSGGEAFF TRBJ1-1 NA TRBV18
CASNPMGRTDTQYF TRBJ2-3 NA TRBV19
CASSPKVPGTDTQYF TRBJ2-3 NA TRBV23-1
CASSDLQAGGYEQYF TRBJ2-7 NA TRBV2
CASSWGFANTGELFF TRBJ2-2 NA TRBV7-2
CASSFVRTASTDTQYF TRBJ2-3 once TRBV7-9
CASSPLQGSNRPYNEQFF TRBJ2-1 NA TRBV18
CASSSSRVGLQETQYF TRBJ2-5 NA TRBV7-8
CAISDRGQPSQETQYF TRBJ2-5 few TRBV10-3
CASRLQLEIPEAFF TRBJ1-1 NA TRBV6-5
CASSIGVNTGELFF TRBJ2-2 NA TRBV19
CASSFQGSTDTQYF TRBJ2-3 NA TRBV5-5
CASSRLPNTEAFF TRBJ1-1 NA TRBV28
CASSRDSSNQPQHF TRBJ1-5 NA TRBV3-1/TRBV3-2
CASSPARANYGYTF TRBJ1-2 NA TRBV18
CASSHVAGRIAFF TRBJ1-1 NA TRBV4-1
CASSFEDRHNEKLFF TRBJ1-4 NA TRBV28
CASSQGGATNEKLFF TRBJ1-4 NA TRBV3-1/TRBV3-2